This is a list of T cell receptor beta chains from one sample in a study of cytomegalovirus exposure and HLA in healthy donors. Some clones are missing from TCRdb's copy, which holds only in-frame ones; the method was immunoSEQ multiplex PCR. Among fewer than 250,000 clones listed, approximately 68% were seen once. The source material was PBMCs. The source is a woman in her 30s in good health and CMV-seronegative. Each CDR3 is given with its conserved first and last residue. D genes are given only for firm matches. Size is omitted from some rows. Given values are once, few, many or a class for expanded clones.

>-|once|TRBV5-1|TRBJ1-2
TGCGCCAGCAGCCCCGAAACAGTCATCGATGGCTACACCTTC
CASSPETVIDGYTF
>TRBD1|-|TRBV9|TRBJ2-2
TGTGCCAGCAGCGTTAAGTCGACAGGGGGCCAAACCGGGGAGCTGTTTTTT
CASSVKSTGGQTGELFF
>-|-|TRBV11-2|TRBJ2-3
TGTGCCAGCAGCTTAGGCGCCGCGGAAGATACGCAGTATTTT
CASSLGAAEDTQYF
>-|-|TRBV11-2|TRBJ1-2
TGTGCCAGCAGCCTTCAATTTGCGGACTATGGCTACACCTTC
CASSLQFADYGYTF
>-|few|TRBV5-1|TRBJ2-1
TGCGCCAGCAGCTTGTTTAGGAGCTCCTACAATGAGCAGTTCTTC
CASSLFRSSYNEQFF
>-|-|TRBV5-1|TRBJ1-5
TGCGCCAGCAGCTTATCCCCAGGGAATCAGCCCCAGCATTTT
CASSLSPGNQPQHF
>TRBD1|-|TRBV2|TRBJ1-2
TGTGCCAGATCTGGGACAGGGACTAACTATGGCTACACCTTC
CARSGTGTNYGYTF
>TRBD1|-|TRBV5-1|TRBJ2-3
TGCGCCAGCAGCTTCGCCCGGACAGGGCAAATTCCAGATACGCAGTATTTT
CASSFARTGQIPDTQYF
>-|-|TRBV7-3|TRBJ2-2
TGTGCCAGCAGCTCCTACACCGGGGAGCTGTTTTTT
CASSSYTGELFF
>TRBD1|-|TRBV5-1|TRBJ1-1
TGCGCCAGCAGCTCACAGGGGGCGATCATGAACACTGAAGCTTTCTTT
CASSSQGAIMNTEAFF
>TRBD1|once|TRBV30|TRBJ1-2
TGTGCCGCCTGGCGATCCGGGACAGGAGGGGGTGGCTACACCTTC
CAAWRSGTGGGGYTF
>TRBD1|-|TRBV10-3|TRBJ1-1
TGTGCCATCAGAAGCACGACAGGGCCAAACACTGAAGCTTTCTTT
CAIRSTTGPNTEAFF
>TRBD2|few|TRBV9|TRBJ2-7
TGTGCCAGCAGCCGTACAGCGGGAGGCTACGAGCAGTACTTC
CASSRTAGGYEQYF
>TRBD2|-|TRBV7-9|TRBJ2-5
TGTGCCAGCAGCACCCTAGCGGGGGGACTGGAGACCCAGTACTTC
CASSTLAGGLETQYF
>TRBD2|-|TRBV6-5|TRBJ2-3
TGTGCCAGCAGTTTAGCGGGAGGGCCACATACGCAGTATTTT
CASSLAGGPHTQYF
>-|-|TRBV9|TRBJ2-7
TGTGCCAGCAGCGGAGGCCCGGATAGCTCCTACGAGCAGTACTTC
CASSGGPDSSYEQYF
>-|-|TRBV6-5|TRBJ1-5
TGTGCCAGCAGTAAGTCGGGGGGCGCCGGCCAGCCCCAGCATTTT
CASSKSGGAGQPQHF
>-|few|TRBV6-1|TRBJ1-1
TGTGCCAGCAGTGACCACACGGGGAGCCCTGAAGCTTTCTTT
CASSDHTGSPEAFF
>-|-|TRBV6-5|TRBJ2-1
TGTGCCAGCAGTTATTCGGCGACGGGATTTGTCGATGAGCAGTTCTTC
CASSYSATGFVDEQFF
>TRBD1|-|TRBV5-6|TRBJ2-7
TGTGCCAGCAGCCTACCGGGACAGGGGAGAGACGAGCAGTACTTC
CASSLPGQGRDEQYF
>-|-|TRBV7-9|TRBJ1-1
TGTGCCAGCAGCGCAATTAGATCTGCGAACACTGAAGCTTTCTTT
CASSAIRSANTEAFF
>-|-|TRBV9|TRBJ1-2
TGTGCCAGCAGCGTCCAAATGACGGGGGGGTTCTATGGCTACACCTTC
CASSVQMTGGFYGYTF
>-|-|TRBV9|TRBJ2-1
TGTGCCAGCAGCGTAGGGGCGGGGCTGTACAATGAGCAGTTCTTC
CASSVGAGLYNEQFF
>TRBD2|few|TRBV6-1|TRBJ2-1
TGTGCCAGCAGGATGGGACTAGCGGGAGGGAATGAGCAGTTCTTC
CASRMGLAGGNEQFF
>TRBD2|few|TRBV18|TRBJ2-7
TGTGCCAGCTCACCCGGACTAGCGTTGGGAGATGAAATCTCCTACGAGCAGTACTTC
CASSPGLALGDEISYEQYF
>TRBD2|-|TRBV30|TRBJ2-1
TGTGCCTGGAGTGTTCGACTAGCGGGGGGAGGAAATGAGCAGTTCTTC
CAWSVRLAGGGNEQFF
>-|-|TRBV10-3|TRBJ2-2
TGTGCCATCAGCCGACAGGTCTACCTCGGGGAGCTGTTTTTT
CAISRQVYLGELFF
>-|once|TRBV5-7|TRBJ1-1
TGTGCCAGCAGCTTGGGCGGACTCAACACTGAAGCTTTCTTT
CASSLGGLNTEAFF
>-|once|TRBV6-5|TRBJ2-5
TGTGCCAGCAGCCCCACGGCAGGAGGAGAGACCCAGTACTTC
CASSPTAGGETQYF
>TRBD2|-|TRBV29-1|TRBJ2-3
TGCACCGCATGCTTAGCGGGGGCGAGTACTAGCACAGATACGCAGTATTTT
CTACLAGASTSTDTQYF
>TRBD1|-|TRBV7-9|TRBJ2-7
TGTGCCAGCAGCTTAGGAACGACAGGGAACGAGCAGTACTTC
CASSLGTTGNEQYF